This is a list of T cell receptor beta chains from one sample in a study of OX40 agonist ivuxolimab in advanced cancers. The protocol was immunoSEQ multiplex PCR, while the TCRdb copy is restricted to in-frame clones and leaves out a portion. The data contain almost 50,000 clones, less than 90% of them singletons. The sample consisted of CD4+ or CD8+ T cells sorted from blood, taken in a trial of the OX40 agonist ivuxolimab. The receptors derive from an adult with an advanced solid tumor such as melanoma, head and neck, liver or kidney cancer. Each CDR3 is given with its conserved first and last residue. The D gene is left open where the match is weak. A row's size may be missing; if present it is once, few, many or a size class.

clone_size: -; d_call: -; v_call: TRBV2; j_call: TRBJ2-6; cdr3_nt: TGTGCCAGTCGAACCTCTGGGGCCAACGTCCTGACTTTC; cdr3_aa: CASRTSGANVLTF
clone_size: -; d_call: -; v_call: TRBV6-5; j_call: TRBJ1-2; cdr3_nt: TGTGCCAGCAGTTACTCGAATGGGCTTTATGGCTACACCTTC; cdr3_aa: CASSYSNGLYGYTF
clone_size: once; d_call: -; v_call: TRBV5-1; j_call: TRBJ2-7; cdr3_nt: TGCGCCAGCAGCTTGGCCCACGGGGGAGCGACCTACGAGCAGTACTTC; cdr3_aa: CASSLAHGGATYEQYF
clone_size: -; d_call: TRBD1; v_call: TRBV2; j_call: TRBJ2-2; cdr3_nt: TGTGCCAGCAGTGGAACAGGGGGTTACACCGGGGAGCTGTTTTTT; cdr3_aa: CASSGTGGYTGELFF
clone_size: -; d_call: -; v_call: TRBV13; j_call: TRBJ2-7; cdr3_nt: TGTGCCAGCAGCTTACGGGCCTACGAGCAGTACTTC; cdr3_aa: CASSLRAYEQYF
clone_size: -; d_call: TRBD2; v_call: TRBV19; j_call: TRBJ2-1; cdr3_nt: TGTGCCAGTAGCCGGAGGACTAGCGGAATCTACAATGAGCAGTTCTTC; cdr3_aa: CASSRRTSGIYNEQFF
clone_size: few; d_call: TRBD1; v_call: TRBV2; j_call: TRBJ2-5; cdr3_nt: TGTGCCAGCAGTGTGACAGGGAAGAAGGAGACCCAGTACTTC; cdr3_aa: CASSVTGKKETQYF
clone_size: -; d_call: -; v_call: TRBV28; j_call: TRBJ1-5; cdr3_nt: TGTGCCAGCAGTCGTACAGGGATCCTCGATCAGCCCCAGCATTTT; cdr3_aa: CASSRTGILDQPQHF
clone_size: -; d_call: -; v_call: TRBV6-5; j_call: TRBJ2-3; cdr3_nt: TGTGCCAGCAGTTACTCCTTTGCGGGGTCAGATACGCAGTATTTT; cdr3_aa: CASSYSFAGSDTQYF
clone_size: -; d_call: TRBD1; v_call: TRBV10-3; j_call: TRBJ2-2; cdr3_nt: TGTGCCACCAACGAGGGGGACAGCGCGAACACCGGGGAGCTGTTTTTT; cdr3_aa: CATNEGDSANTGELFF
clone_size: -; d_call: TRBD2; v_call: TRBV6-4; j_call: TRBJ2-3; cdr3_nt: TGTGCCAGCAGTGGTACTAGCGGGGGTGCAGATACGCAGTATTTT; cdr3_aa: CASSGTSGGADTQYF
clone_size: -; d_call: -; v_call: TRBV11-2; j_call: TRBJ2-7; cdr3_nt: TGTGCCAGCAGCTTGGGGAACGAGCAGTACTTC; cdr3_aa: CASSLGNEQYF
clone_size: -; d_call: TRBD2; v_call: TRBV7-9; j_call: TRBJ2-3; cdr3_nt: TGTGCCAGCAGCGGACTAGCGGGGGCCACAGATACGCAGTATTTT; cdr3_aa: CASSGLAGATDTQYF
clone_size: -; d_call: -; v_call: TRBV4-1; j_call: TRBJ2-3; cdr3_nt: TGCGCCAGCAGCGCCGGGGGCCCCCAGTATTTT; cdr3_aa: CASSAGGPQYF
clone_size: -; d_call: -; v_call: TRBV19; j_call: TRBJ1-4; cdr3_nt: TGTGCCAGTAGTTACTCAACTAATGAAAAACTGTTTTTT; cdr3_aa: CASSYSTNEKLFF
clone_size: few; d_call: TRBD2; v_call: TRBV9; j_call: TRBJ2-5; cdr3_nt: TGTGCCAGCAGCCCCTCTCCGGCTAGCGGGGGGCTGGAGACCCAGTACTTC; cdr3_aa: CASSPSPASGGLETQYF
clone_size: -; d_call: -; v_call: TRBV6-1; j_call: TRBJ2-7; cdr3_nt: TGTGCCAGCAGTGAGATTGATCCAAAGGAGCAGTACTTC; cdr3_aa: CASSEIDPKEQYF
clone_size: -; d_call: TRBD2; v_call: TRBV13; j_call: TRBJ2-7; cdr3_nt: TGTGCCAGCAGCCTGGGACTAGGGGCCTACGAGCAGTACTTC; cdr3_aa: CASSLGLGAYEQYF
clone_size: -; d_call: -; v_call: TRBV5-3; j_call: TRBJ1-1; cdr3_nt: TGTGCCAGAAGTGGTGGGGCTGAAGCTTTCTTT; cdr3_aa: CARSGGAEAFF
clone_size: few; d_call: -; v_call: TRBV30; j_call: TRBJ1-1; cdr3_nt: TGTGCCTGGAGTGTTGGGGACACTGAAGCTTTCTTT; cdr3_aa: CAWSVGDTEAFF
clone_size: medium-sized; d_call: -; v_call: TRBV4-3; j_call: TRBJ1-2; cdr3_nt: TGCGCCAGCAGCCAAGATTCATCCAGGGGCTATGGCTACACCTTC; cdr3_aa: CASSQDSSRGYGYTF
clone_size: -; d_call: TRBD1; v_call: TRBV29-1; j_call: TRBJ1-2; cdr3_nt: TGCAGCGTGGAGGGACAGGGTGGGAGCTACACCTTC; cdr3_aa: CSVEGQGGSYTF
clone_size: -; d_call: -; v_call: TRBV11-2; j_call: TRBJ2-5; cdr3_nt: TGTGCCAGCAGAAACATCCAAGAGACCCAGTACTTC; cdr3_aa: CASRNIQETQYF
clone_size: few; d_call: -; v_call: TRBV6-1; j_call: TRBJ2-5; cdr3_nt: TGTGCCAGCAGGTTTAGCGAGCAAGAGACCCAGTACTTC; cdr3_aa: CASRFSEQETQYF
clone_size: -; d_call: TRBD2; v_call: TRBV7-9; j_call: TRBJ2-1; cdr3_nt: TGTGCCAGCAGCCCACGCCAGCGGGAGGTATATGAGCAGTTCTTC; cdr3_aa: CASSPRQREVYEQFF
clone_size: -; d_call: TRBD1; v_call: TRBV4-1; j_call: TRBJ2-7; cdr3_nt: TGCGCCAGCAGCCAAGGGGGACAGGGGACCTACGAGCAGTACTTC; cdr3_aa: CASSQGGQGTYEQYF
clone_size: -; d_call: -; v_call: TRBV30; j_call: TRBJ2-7; cdr3_nt: TGTGCCTGGAGTCCAGACTACGAGCAGTACTTC; cdr3_aa: CAWSPDYEQYF
clone_size: -; d_call: -; v_call: TRBV7-6; j_call: TRBJ2-2; cdr3_nt: TGTGCCAGCAGCCCCGGGCAGGGCCACGGGGAGCTGTTTTTT; cdr3_aa: CASSPGQGHGELFF
clone_size: -; d_call: -; v_call: TRBV2; j_call: TRBJ1-1; cdr3_nt: TGTGCCAGCAAAATACAGAGAATCAACACTGAAGCTTTCTTT; cdr3_aa: CASKIQRINTEAFF
clone_size: -; d_call: -; v_call: TRBV28; j_call: TRBJ1-2; cdr3_nt: TGTGCCAGCAGTTTAGACCCCGAATATGCCTATGGCTACACCTTC; cdr3_aa: CASSLDPEYAYGYTF
clone_size: -; d_call: TRBD1; v_call: TRBV6-6; j_call: TRBJ1-5; cdr3_nt: TGTGCCAGCAGTCACCCGACAGGGTATCAGCCCCAGCATTTT; cdr3_aa: CASSHPTGYQPQHF
clone_size: -; d_call: -; v_call: TRBV27; j_call: TRBJ2-7; cdr3_nt: TGTGCCAGCCGGAATTCGTGGAACAGCCCCTCCTACGAGCAGTACTTC; cdr3_aa: CASRNSWNSPSYEQYF
clone_size: -; d_call: -; v_call: TRBV27; j_call: TRBJ2-7; cdr3_nt: TGTGCCAGTAGAGCAGGGGGGCGGCCCTACGAGCAGTACTTC; cdr3_aa: CASRAGGRPYEQYF
clone_size: -; d_call: TRBD1; v_call: TRBV5-1; j_call: TRBJ2-2; cdr3_nt: TGCGCCAGCAGGACCGGGACAGGGATAGGGGAGCTGTTTTTT; cdr3_aa: CASRTGTGIGELFF
clone_size: once; d_call: -; v_call: TRBV27; j_call: TRBJ1-2; cdr3_nt: TGTGCCAGCAGTTTATCCAGGGACCCCTACTATGGCTACACCTTC; cdr3_aa: CASSLSRDPYYGYTF
clone_size: -; d_call: -; v_call: TRBV10-2; j_call: TRBJ2-7; cdr3_nt: TGCGCCAGCAGTGAGGGGGACGAGCAGTACTTC; cdr3_aa: CASSEGDEQYF
clone_size: once; d_call: -; v_call: TRBV7-9; j_call: TRBJ1-1; cdr3_nt: TGTGCCAGCAGCAAAGTGAACACTGAAGCTTTCTTT; cdr3_aa: CASSKVNTEAFF